One and the same sample provided the 22 T cell receptor beta chains below, sequenced in a study of OX40 agonist ivuxolimab in advanced cancers. Only in-frame clones appear in the TCRdb table, and some are missing; sequencing was by immunoSEQ multiplex PCR. The sample holds 55,000 to 75,000 clones; about 84% are singletons and the top ten take 9.5% to 13%. The sample was CD4+ or CD8+ T cells sorted from blood, taken in a trial of the OX40 agonist ivuxolimab. These TCRs come from an adult with an advanced solid tumor such as melanoma, head and neck, liver or kidney cancer.

CDR3 loop: CASSVTGTGNYGYTF. The CDR3 DNA sequence: TGTGCCAGCAGCGTAACTGGGACGGGTAACTATGGCTACACCTTC. The chain links TRBV9 to TRBJ1-2; tentative D call: TRBD1 (5 bases). This CDR3 is 15 amino acids long. Germline-derived CDR1 and CDR2 are SGDLS and YYNGEE. Trimming removed 1 base from V and 1 base from J, with 11 bases in between.

On this clone itself: A read error may produce the germline difference seen at one junction end. The rearrangement links TRBV2 to TRBJ2-2; D possibly corresponds to TRBD1 (6 bases). This CDR3 spans 14 amino acids. CDR1 and CDR2 (germline): SNHLY, FYNNEI. The CDR3, as DNA: TGTGCCGGCAGGGACAACCCGGCGTCAGGGGAGCTGTTTTTT. As protein: CAGRDNPASGELFF.

This clone was seen a single time. The chain's CDR3 is CASSSRGFPPYEQYF. The CDR3 nucleotides are TGTGCCAGCAGCTCCAGAGGGTTCCCTCCCTACGAGCAGTACTTC. This rearrangement joins TRBV13 to TRBJ2-7; the D gene is possibly TRBD2 (5 bases). The CDR3 extends over 15 amino acids. Germline V gene sequence: CDR1 PRHDT, CDR2 FYEKMQ (reference sequence). The V end lost 4 bases, the J end lost 2 bases, and 15 bases lay between the germline ends. Variable domain in full (rest from reference TRBV13 and TRBJ2-7): AAGVIQSPRHLIKEKRETATLKCYPIPRHDTVYWYQQGPGQDPQFLISFYEKMQSDKGSIPDRFSAQQFSDYHSELNMSSLELGDSALYFCASSSRGFPPYEQYFGPGTRLTVT.

This chain links TRBV2 with TRBJ1-2; D is unclear. The CDR3 consists of 11 residues. V lost 7 bases and J lost 4, with 7 bases in between. Germline V gene lookup returns CDR1 SNHLY and CDR2 FYNNEI. The CDR3 loop is CASKPGYGYTF. CDR3 DNA sequence: TGTGCCAGCAAACCGGGCTATGGCTACACCTTC. The full variable domain, rest sourced from reference TRBV2 and TRBJ1-2, is EPEVTQTPSHQVTQMGQEVILRCVPISNHLYFYWYRQILGQKVEFLVSFYNNEISEKSEIFDDQFSVERPDGSNFTLKIRSTKLEDSAMYFCASKPGYGYTFGSGTRLTVV.

V usage is TRBV4-1 and J usage is TRBJ2-1; D remains unclear. The V end lost 4 bases, the J end lost 8 bases, and 18 bases lay between the germline ends. The CDR3 has 15 amino acids. Per germline, CDR1 MGHRA and CDR2 YSYEKL. The CDR3 bases are TGCGCCAGCAGCCCCAAGCTGCGAGGTAGGGATGAGCAGTTCTTC. Its translation: CASSPKLRGRDEQFF.

V usage is TRBV7-9 and J usage is TRBJ2-1; D not certain. Trimming removed 5 bases at V and 0 bases at J, with 14 bases between. This CDR3 spans 16 amino acids. Germline V CDR1 and CDR2: SEHNR, FQNEAQ (reference sequence). The CDR3 DNA reads TGTGCCAGCAGCCCTTGGGGTTCAAGCTCCTACAATGAGCAGTTCTTC. Its translation: CASSPWGSSSYNEQFF.

This clone showed up just a few times. The gene calls are TRBV28 and TRBJ2-7, with D possibly called TRBD1 or TRBD2 (5 bases each). Germline V gene lookup returns CDR1 MDHEN and CDR2 SYDVKM. The CDR3 spans 15 residues. The ends were cut back, 4 bases at V and 4 bases at J, with 17 bases in the middle. In DNA form, the CDR3 reads TGTGCCAGCAGTTCCCCACTATCGGGACGTTACGAGCAGTACTTC. This gives the protein CASSSPLSGRYEQYF.

The V and J genes are TRBV5-1 and TRBJ2-2; 13 nucleotides align to TRBD2. The V segment lost 4 bases and the J segment 4 bases; nucleotides outside the gene matches: 10. The CDR3 has 18 residues. Looked up from germline, CDR1 is SGHRS and CDR2 is YFSETQ. The CDR3 DNA sequence: TGCGCCAGCAGCGGGTCGACTAGCGGGGGGCTTTCCACCGGGGAGCTGTTTTTT. It specifies CASSGSTSGGLSTGELFF.

This rearrangement joins TRBV10-1 to TRBJ2-3; D uncertain. Trimming removed 1 base from V and 3 bases from J, with 5 bases in between. CDR3 length: 13 amino acids. Germline assignment: CDR1 WNHNN and CDR2 SYGVQD (reference sequence). The CDR3 DNA is TGCGCCAGCAGTGAGTGGCGAACAGATACGCAGTATTTT. Residues: CASSEWRTDTQYF.

CDR3 loop: CASSQFLFSPDRSTEAFF. The CDR3 DNA follows: TGCGCCAGCAGCCAATTCTTGTTTTCGCCGGACAGATCAACTGAAGCTTTCTTT. The chain joins TRBV4-3 to TRBJ1-1, with D possibly being TRBD1 (6 bases). Germline lookup yields CDR1 LGHNA and CDR2 YSLEER. Trimming took off 2 bases at V and 5 bases at J, with 24 bases between the two ends. The CDR3 is 18 amino acids.

This clone appeared once. The chain couples TRBV19 to TRBJ2-2; TRBD2 matches at 8 bases. Losses at the gene ends were 0 bases for V and 5 bases for J; bases not matched to a gene: 5. There are 16 residues in the CDR3. CDR1 LNHDA and CDR2 SQIVND come from the germline V gene (reference sequence). In DNA form, the CDR3 reads TGTGCCAGTAGTATAGAACTAGCGGCTGGGACCGGGGAGCTGTTTTTT. Translation: CASSIELAAGTGELFF.

This sequence joins TRBV5-1 and TRBJ2-2; 10 nucleotides line up with TRBD1. CDR3 length equals 16 residues. V dropped 4 bases and J dropped 7; count of bases not matched to a gene: 10. The germline V gene encodes CDR1 SGHRS and CDR2 YFSETQ. The CDR3 nucleotides are TGCGCCAGCAGCCGCAGACAGGGGGCGGAAGGCGGGGAGCTGTTTTTT. Amino acids: CASSRRQGAEGGELFF.

This clone was detected once. The J gene is TRBJ2-3, the V gene TRBV19; 8 bases are shared with TRBD2. The CDR3 extends over 16 amino acids. Germline trimming cut 6 bases from V and 2 bases from J; bases unmatched to any gene: 10. Germline values: CDR1 LNHDA, CDR2 SQIVND (reference sequence). The CDR3 region is CASSRGASGLTDTQYF. CDR3 in DNA: TGTGCCAGTAGCCGGGGTGCTAGCGGGCTCACAGATACGCAGTATTTT. Variable domain in full (rest from reference TRBV19 and TRBJ2-3): DGGITQSPKYLFRKEGQNVTLSCEQNLNHDAMYWYRQDPGQGLRLIYYSQIVNDFQKGDIAEGYSVSREKKESFPLTVTSAQKNPTAFYLCASSRGASGLTDTQYFGPGTRLTVL.

The rearrangement joins TRBV6-5 to TRBJ1-2; 9 nucleotides match TRBD1. The CDR3 is made up of 14 amino acids. Germline lookup yields CDR1 MNHEY and CDR2 SVGAGI. After removal of 10 bases from V and 4 bases from J, the junction contained 10 bases not matched to a gene. This CDR3 reads CAISRQGEGYGYTF. The DNA of the CDR3 is TGTGCCATCAGCAGACAGGGGGAGGGCTATGGCTACACCTTC.

This chain connects TRBV7-9 to TRBJ1-5; 9 nucleotides line up with TRBD1. V lost 4 bases and J lost 5; bases outside the gene matches: 6. Looked up from germline, CDR1 is SEHNR and CDR2 is FQNEAQ (reference sequence). This CDR3 region has 15 residues. CDR3 in amino acids: CASSSTGGPDQPQHF. In DNA, the CDR3 is TGTGCCAGCAGCTCCACAGGGGGCCCCGATCAGCCCCAGCATTTT.

The chain joins TRBV5-1 to TRBJ2-5; the match to TRBD1 covers 9 bases. Per germline, CDR1 SGHRS and CDR2 YFSETQ. J was trimmed by 9 bases and V by 3 bases; bases with no gene match: 9. The CDR3 consists of 14 residues. CDR3 nucleotides: TGCGCCAGCAGCTCTCGGGGACAGGGTCGGTCCCAGTACTTC. Protein sequence: CASSSRGQGRSQYF. The variable domain in full, completed from reference TRBV5-1 and TRBJ2-5, reads KAGVTQTPRYLIKTRGQQVTLSCSPISGHRSVSWYQQTPGQGLQFLFEYFSETQRNKGNFPGRFSGRQFSNSRSEMNVSTLELGDSALYLCASSSRGQGRSQYFGPGTRLLVL.

The genes are TRBV7-9 and TRBJ2-3; 10 bases line up with TRBD2. Trimming at V came to 1 base and at J to 4 bases, leaving 14 bases not matched to a gene. The CDR3 loop spans 19 amino acids. The germline CDR1 and CDR2 sequences are SEHNR and FQNEAQ (reference sequence). CDR3 sequence: CASSLVVVVAGGLADTQYF. The CDR3 nucleotides are TGTGCCAGCAGCTTAGTGGTTGTAGTAGCGGGGGGCCTCGCAGATACGCAGTATTTT. Variable domain in full (rest from reference TRBV7-9 and TRBJ2-3): DTGVSQNPRHKITKRGQNVTFRCDPISEHNRLYWYRQTLGQGPEFLTYFQNEAQLEKSRLLSDRFSAERPKGSFSTLEIQRTEQGDSAMYLCASSLVVVVAGGLADTQYFGPGTRLTVL.

V is TRBV5-1 and J is TRBJ2-1; 8 nucleotides agree with TRBD2. Germline V gives CDR1 SGHRS, CDR2 YFSETQ. The trim removed 5 bases at V and 7 bases at J, leaving 8 bases unmatched. The CDR3 has 14 residues. The CDR3 reads CASRAGVSGNEQFF. CDR3 sequence (DNA): TGCGCCAGCAGAGCGGGAGTTTCTGGTAATGAGCAGTTCTTC.

In its sample, this clone was seen once. The gene calls are TRBV28 and TRBJ1-6; no definite D call. The CDR3 extends over 15 amino acids. V was cut by 0 bases and J by 5 bases, with 8 bases left in between. The V gene's germline CDR1 is MDHEN and CDR2 SYDVKM. CDR3 bases: TGTGCCAGCAGTTTATGGCGGGAGAATAATTCACCCCTCCACTTT. Translating gives CASSLWRENNSPLHF.

The V gene is TRBV18, the J gene TRBJ2-5; TRBD1 aligns across 7 bases. The V segment lost 6 bases and the J segment 2 bases; nucleotides outside the gene matches: 6. The V gene's germline CDR1 is KGHSH and CDR2 LQKENI. CDR3 size: 14 residues. The CDR3 is CASSLKDRQETQYF. In DNA form, the CDR3 reads TGTGCCAGCTCCCTTAAGGACAGGCAAGAGACCCAGTACTTC. The variable domain in full, with the rest retrieved from reference TRBV18 and TRBJ2-5, is NAGVMQNPRHLVRRRGQEARLRCSPMKGHSHVYWYRQLPEEGLKFMVYLQKENIIDESGMPKERFSAEFPKEGPSILRIQQVVRGDSAAYFCASSLKDRQETQYFGPGTRLLVL.

The CDR3 DNA is TGTGCCAGCAGCCCAACTAGCGGGGACTACAATGAGCAGTTCTTC. It codes for CASSPTSGDYNEQFF. V and J are TRBV7-2 and TRBJ2-1, with 10 bases aligning to TRBD2. With V trimmed by 5 bases and J by 3 bases, 4 bases remained unmatched. CDR1 is SGHTA and CDR2 is FQGNSA in the germline V gene. The CDR3 loop spans 15 amino acids.

The chain uses TRBV5-1 and TRBJ2-5, with a possible D match to TRBD1 (5 bases). The germline CDR1 and CDR2 sequences are SGHRS and YFSETQ. The CDR3 spans 15 residues. Trimming removed 0 bases from V and 5 bases from J, with 14 bases in between. The CDR3 sequence is CASSLGNRLRETQYF. The CDR3 DNA follows: TGCGCCAGCAGCTTGGGAAACAGGTTGAGGGAGACCCAGTACTTC.